This is a list of T cell receptor beta chains from one sample in a study of CD8 T cells in ankylosing spondylitis. TCRdb re-derived calls from the 5' RACE reads in MiXCR, one entry per CDR3 protein. This sample carries about 250,000 distinct CDR3 sequences, roughly a third of them seen once, and the ten largest clones take around 4%. The material sequenced was blood, either unsorted or a sorted T cell fraction (not recorded which). The receptors shown here come from a male donor with ankylosing spondylitis or in good health (not recorded which). Each CDR3 is given with its conserved first and last residue. The D gene is left open where the match is weak. The size of a clone is reported for some rows only, either as once, few or many, or as a class for expanded clones.

d_gene	j_gene	v_gene	abundance	CDR3aa	CDR3nt
.	TRBJ2-3	TRBV27	once	CASSSQGSTDTQYF	TGTGCCAGCAGTTCGCAGGGGAGCACAGATACGCAGTATTTT
TRBD2	TRBJ2-1	TRBV12-3/TRBV12-4	.	CASSLNPSGGHSYNEQFF	TGTGCCAGCAGTTTAAATCCCAGCGGGGGACATTCCTACAATGAGCAGTTCTTC
TRBD2	TRBJ2-3	TRBV20-1	few	CSAPRGGDTDTQYF	TGCAGTGCCCCCCGGGGGGGGGACACAGATACGCAGTATTTT
.	TRBJ2-7	TRBV9	.	CASSVGGGTGQYF	TGTGCCAGCAGCGTAGGAGGGGGAACGGGGCAGTACTTC
.	TRBJ1-4	TRBV5-6	.	CASSMKGVGKLFF	TGTGCCAGCAGCATGAAGGGAGTGGGAAAACTGTTTTTT
.	TRBJ2-3	TRBV20-1	.	CSAKGLAFPDTQYF	TGCAGTGCCAAGGGTCTAGCGTTCCCAGATACGCAGTATTTT
.	TRBJ2-3	TRBV7-9	.	CASSLGGAFDTQYF	TGTGCCAGCAGCTTAGGGGGGGCGTTCGATACGCAGTATTTT
.	TRBJ2-2	TRBV20-1	.	CSAPQGPTTNTGELFF	TGCAGTGCTCCCCAAGGGCCTACAACGAACACCGGGGAGCTGTTTTTT
.	TRBJ2-2	TRBV27	.	CASSLIGVTGELFF	TGTGCCAGCAGTTTAATTGGGGTCACCGGGGAGCTGTTTTTT
.	TRBJ2-1	TRBV5-5	few	CASSLDSGFHRAYNEQFF	TGTGCCAGCAGCTTGGATTCTGGCTTCCATCGGGCCTACAATGAGCAGTTCTTC
.	TRBJ2-5	TRBV27	.	CASRELNQETQYF	TGTGCCAGCAGGGAGCTTAACCAAGAGACCCAGTACTTC
TRBD2	TRBJ2-3	TRBV30	.	CAWSRGTSGGPDTQYF	TGTGCCTGGAGTCGAGGGACTAGCGGGGGTCCAGATACGCAGTATTTT
.	TRBJ2-4	TRBV10-3	.	CAISGTREIAKNIQYF	TGTGCCATCAGTGGAACTAGGGAAATAGCCAAAAACATTCAGTACTTC
TRBD1	TRBJ1-6	TRBV20-1	few	CSARERWGQSPLHF	TGCAGTGCTAGAGAAAGGTGGGGACAGTCACCCCTCCACTTT
.	TRBJ2-3	TRBV7-2	.	CASSLEGGGQTDTQYF	TGTGCCAGCAGCTTAGAAGGGGGGGGGCAAACAGATACGCAGTATTTT
.	TRBJ2-5	TRBV20-1	.	CSARVTSRLGTQYF	TGCAGTGCTAGAGTTACAAGTCGGTTGGGGACCCAGTACTTC
TRBD2	TRBJ2-5	TRBV6-1	.	CATYSGGARETQYF	TGTGCCACCTATAGCGGGGGGGCCAGAGAGACCCAGTACTTC
TRBD1	TRBJ2-3	TRBV24-1	once	CATSSPGQSLTDTQYF	TGTGCCACCTCCTCACCGGGACAGTCCCTCACAGATACGCAGTATTTT
.	TRBJ2-7	TRBV5-1	few	CASSPANPGAYEQYF	TGCGCCAGCAGCCCCGCCAACCCGGGTGCCTACGAGCAGTACTTC
TRBD1	TRBJ2-2	TRBV11-2	few	CASSLRTGNTGELFF	TGTGCCAGCAGCTTAAGGACAGGGAACACCGGGGAGCTGTTTTTT
TRBD1	TRBJ2-7	TRBV5-1	.	CASSETGAYEQYF	TGCGCCAGCAGCGAGACAGGGGCCTACGAGCAGTACTTC
TRBD2	TRBJ2-7	TRBV20-1	few	CSGSGGALEQYF	TGCAGTGGTAGCGGGGGGGCCCTCGAGCAGTACTTC
.	TRBJ1-1	TRBV6-5	few	CASSYGSQNTEAFF	TGTGCCAGCAGTTACGGGTCACAGAACACTGAAGCTTTCTTT
.	TRBJ2-2	TRBV5-1	.	CASSLDRANTGELFF	TGCGCCAGCAGCTTGGACAGGGCAAACACCGGGGAGCTGTTTTTT
.	TRBJ1-2	TRBV20-1	few	CSADHRQHSNYGYTF	TGCAGTGCCGATCATCGGCAGCACTCTAACTATGGCTACACCTTC
TRBD1	TRBJ1-5	TRBV9	few	CASSVALRQGIQPQHF	TGTGCCAGCAGCGTAGCTCTCCGACAGGGGATTCAGCCCCAGCATTTT
TRBD2	TRBJ2-1	TRBV29-1	.	CSVEDGGEGLYNEQFF	TGCAGCGTTGAAGATGGAGGGGAGGGACTCTACAATGAGCAGTTCTTC
.	TRBJ2-1	TRBV6-4	.	CASSEPGGLSEQFF	TGTGCCAGCAGTGAACCGGGGGGCCTTTCGGAGCAGTTCTTC
.	TRBJ1-2	TRBV11-2	few	CASSSPRETYGYTF	TGTGCCAGCAGCTCGCCCCGGGAGACCTATGGCTACACCTTC
TRBD1	TRBJ2-1	TRBV15	few	CATSREGDRVINEQFF	TGTGCCACCAGCAGAGAGGGGGACAGGGTAATCAATGAGCAGTTCTTC
.	TRBJ2-5	TRBV27	.	CASSLLDRETQYF	TGTGCCAGCAGTTTATTGGACCGGGAGACCCAGTACTTC
.	TRBJ2-2	TRBV12-3/TRBV12-4	once	CASTSIKAHTGELFF	TGTGCCAGCACCTCCATTAAGGCCCACACCGGGGAGCTGTTTTTT
.	TRBJ2-1	TRBV28	.	CASSVRSNNEQFF	TGTGCCAGCAGCGTCCGGAGCAACAATGAGCAGTTCTTC
.	TRBJ2-5	TRBV10-3	few	CAISADSQETQYF	TGTGCCATCAGTGCCGACAGCCAAGAGACCCAGTACTTC
.	TRBJ2-2	TRBV7-9	.	CASSQPPGELFF	TGTGCCAGCAGCCAACCGCCGGGGGAGCTGTTTTTT
TRBD2	TRBJ2-5	TRBV6-5	.	CASSNRLAVQETQYF	TGTGCCAGCAGTAATCGACTAGCGGTACAAGAGACCCAGTACTTC
TRBD1	TRBJ2-7	TRBV20-1	few	CSARAMMGQSSYEQYF	TGCAGTGCTAGAGCGATGATGGGACAGTCCTCCTACGAGCAGTACTTC
TRBD1	TRBJ1-2	TRBV12-3/TRBV12-4	.	CASRQSGTGVGYTF	TGTGCCAGCAGACAATCCGGGACAGGGGTTGGCTACACCTTC
TRBD2	TRBJ2-7	TRBV20-1	.	CSAREASGGYEQYF	TGCAGTGCTAGAGAAGCTAGCGGGGGTTACGAGCAGTACTTC